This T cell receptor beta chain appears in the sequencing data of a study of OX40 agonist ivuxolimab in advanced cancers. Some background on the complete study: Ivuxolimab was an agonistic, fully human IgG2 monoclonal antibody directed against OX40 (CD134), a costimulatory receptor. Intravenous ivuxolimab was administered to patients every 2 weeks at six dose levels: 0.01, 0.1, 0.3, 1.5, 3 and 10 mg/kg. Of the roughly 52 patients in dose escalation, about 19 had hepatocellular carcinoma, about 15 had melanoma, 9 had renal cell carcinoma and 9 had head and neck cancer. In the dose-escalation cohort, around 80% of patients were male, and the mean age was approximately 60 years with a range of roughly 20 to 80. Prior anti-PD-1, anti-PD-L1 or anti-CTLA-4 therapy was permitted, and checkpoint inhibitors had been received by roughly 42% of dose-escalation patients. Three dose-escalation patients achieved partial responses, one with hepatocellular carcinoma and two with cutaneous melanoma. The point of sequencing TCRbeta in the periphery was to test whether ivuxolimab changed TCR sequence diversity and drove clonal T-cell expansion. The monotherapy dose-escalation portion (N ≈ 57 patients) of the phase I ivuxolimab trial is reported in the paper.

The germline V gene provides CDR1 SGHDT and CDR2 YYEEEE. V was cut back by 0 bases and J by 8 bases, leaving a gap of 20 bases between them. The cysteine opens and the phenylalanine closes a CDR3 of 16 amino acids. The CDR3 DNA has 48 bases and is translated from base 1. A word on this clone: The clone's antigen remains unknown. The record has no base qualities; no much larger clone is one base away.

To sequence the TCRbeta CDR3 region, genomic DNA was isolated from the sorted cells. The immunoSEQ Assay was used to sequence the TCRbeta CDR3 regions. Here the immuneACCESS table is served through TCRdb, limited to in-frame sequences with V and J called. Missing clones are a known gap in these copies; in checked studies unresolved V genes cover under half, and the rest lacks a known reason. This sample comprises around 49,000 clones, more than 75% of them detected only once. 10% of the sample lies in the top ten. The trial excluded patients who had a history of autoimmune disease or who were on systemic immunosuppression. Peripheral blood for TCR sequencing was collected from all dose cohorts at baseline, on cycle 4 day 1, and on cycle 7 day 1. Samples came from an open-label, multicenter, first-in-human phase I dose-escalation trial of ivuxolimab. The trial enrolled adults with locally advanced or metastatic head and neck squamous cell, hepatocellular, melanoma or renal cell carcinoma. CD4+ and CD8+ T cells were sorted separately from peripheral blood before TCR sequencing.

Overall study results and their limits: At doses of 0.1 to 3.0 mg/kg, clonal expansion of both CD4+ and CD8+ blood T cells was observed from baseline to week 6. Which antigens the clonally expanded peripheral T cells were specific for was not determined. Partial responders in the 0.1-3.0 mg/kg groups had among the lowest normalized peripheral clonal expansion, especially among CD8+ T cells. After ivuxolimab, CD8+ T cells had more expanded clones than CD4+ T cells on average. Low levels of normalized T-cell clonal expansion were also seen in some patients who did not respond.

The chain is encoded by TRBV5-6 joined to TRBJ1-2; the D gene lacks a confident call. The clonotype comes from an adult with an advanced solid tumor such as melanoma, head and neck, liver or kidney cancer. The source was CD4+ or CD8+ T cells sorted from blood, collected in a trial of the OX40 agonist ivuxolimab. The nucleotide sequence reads TGTGCCAGCAGCTTGGATTGGGCAGAACGACTGCGGGGCTACACCTTC. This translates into CASSLDWAERLRGYTF.